Judged by abundance, the clone carrying this TCR beta chain is medium-sized. This sample is drawn from a study of patients and donors after allogeneic stem cell transplantation. The CDR3 is made up of 14 amino acids. Germline V lookup: CDR1 SEHNR, CDR2 FQNEAQ (reference sequence). Trimming cost V 2 bases and J 3 bases, with 10 bases left between them. TCRdb re-analysed the RT-PCR reads in MiXCR, keeping a single row per CDR3 protein. The sample contains 15,000 or so distinct CDR3 sequences, approximately 30% of which appear only once. The specimen sequenced was blood, either unsorted or a sorted T cell fraction (not recorded which). This chain joins TRBV7-9 and TRBJ1-2, with D hard to call. This receptor was obtained from a human donor who was either an allogeneic HSCT recipient or a stem cell or donor lymphocyte infusion donor (not recorded which). It is not recorded whose cells these are; they may come from a transplant donor. CDR3 loop: CASSLSGKDYGYTF. CDR3 DNA: TGTGCCAGCAGCTTATCCGGCAAGGACTATGGCTACACCTTC.